Sequencing of this TCR beta chain was carried out in a study of blood T cell repertoires in COVID-19. Study-wide background: Spain, Italy and the United States supplied samples that represented acute and convalescent COVID-19. Sources were T cells, B-cell-depleted T cells, or PBMCs; the material itself was cDNA or gDNA.

Per the original methods: Amplification of reference gene primers provided the estimated nucleated cell counts. The assay was immunoSEQ multiplex PCR, and TCRdb's table has in-frame clones only and misses some. V, J and clone size reflect that table, while D and trimming were determined from the DNA. The sample carries approximately 230,000 clones, 70% to 85% recorded once. Trimming removed 4 bases at V and 4 bases at J, with 9 bases between. This CDR3 contains 12 residues. Germline V gene data show CDR1 as SGHRS and CDR2 as YFSETQ. This clone showed up just a few times. The sequenced material came from peripheral blood. The chain carries TRBV5-1 and TRBJ2-7; D gene unclear. This TCR came from a woman between 35 and 50 years old with active or convalescent COVID-19. This CDR3 reads CASSGNQYEQYF. The CDR3 nucleotides are TGCGCCAGCAGCGGCAATCAGTACGAGCAGTACTTC.